These T cell receptor beta chains were read from a single sample in a study of blood T cell repertoires in COVID-19. This table comes from immunoSEQ multiplex PCR, and its TCRdb copy is limited to in-frame clones, with some not included. The top ten clones hold around two fifths of a sample with under 150,000 clones, approximately 80% of them seen once. The source material was peripheral blood. Source of these receptors: a human donor in a cohort sampled during active COVID-19. The CDR3 runs from the conserved cysteine through the conserved F or W. A D gene is named only where the DNA matches it firmly. For some rows the clone size is stated as once, few or many, or as a class when expanded; others skip it.

d_gene: .
j_gene: TRBJ1-1
v_gene: TRBV12-3/TRBV12-4
abundance: .
CDR3nt: TGTGCCAGCAGTTTGGTCCCCAGAGAAGCTTTCTTT
CDR3aa: CASSLVPREAFF

d_gene: .
j_gene: TRBJ1-2
v_gene: TRBV27
abundance: .
CDR3nt: TGTGCCAGCAGTTTACAGGTGGGGGCCGGGGGCTACACCTTC
CDR3aa: CASSLQVGAGGYTF

d_gene: .
j_gene: TRBJ1-1
v_gene: TRBV7-7
abundance: .
CDR3nt: TGTGCTAGCAGCTTAGATCCCTCCACTGAAGCTTTCTTT
CDR3aa: CASSLDPSTEAFF

d_gene: TRBD2
j_gene: TRBJ2-2
v_gene: TRBV10-3
abundance: .
CDR3nt: TGTGCCATCCCGGGGGGGGGCGGGGAGCTGTTTTTT
CDR3aa: CAIPGGGGELFF

d_gene: .
j_gene: TRBJ1-4
v_gene: TRBV3-1/TRBV3-2
abundance: .
CDR3nt: TGTGCCAGCGGCTCAGGAGGTTCCGAAAAACTGTTTTTT
CDR3aa: CASGSGGSEKLFF

d_gene: TRBD2
j_gene: TRBJ2-5
v_gene: TRBV5-1
abundance: .
CDR3nt: TGCGCCAGCAGCTTGGTTGGCGGCGGGGGGGCCGAGACCCAGTACTTC
CDR3aa: CASSLVGGGGAETQYF

d_gene: .
j_gene: TRBJ2-1
v_gene: TRBV6-5
abundance: .
CDR3nt: TGTGCCAGCAGTTGGGGAACAGGGAGTGAGCAGTTCTTC
CDR3aa: CASSWGTGSEQFF

d_gene: .
j_gene: TRBJ1-2
v_gene: TRBV30
abundance: few
CDR3nt: TGTGCCTGGAGTCCAGGGTTTCAGTATGGCTACACCTTC
CDR3aa: CAWSPGFQYGYTF

d_gene: .
j_gene: TRBJ1-1
v_gene: TRBV7-9
abundance: .
CDR3nt: TGTGCCAGCAGCTCCCCTGAGCGGAACACTGAAGCTTTCTTT
CDR3aa: CASSSPERNTEAFF

d_gene: .
j_gene: TRBJ2-5
v_gene: TRBV30
abundance: .
CDR3nt: TGTGCCTGGAGTGAGGGGTGGGCCTTCGGGACCCAGTACTTC
CDR3aa: CAWSEGWAFGTQYF

d_gene: TRBD2
j_gene: TRBJ2-1
v_gene: TRBV10-3
abundance: .
CDR3nt: TGTGCCATCAGTGAACTAGCGGGGAACAATGAGCAGTTCTTC
CDR3aa: CAISELAGNNEQFF

d_gene: TRBD1
j_gene: TRBJ1-2
v_gene: TRBV4-1
abundance: .
CDR3nt: TGCGCCAGCAGCCGCTCCGAGACAGGGTCCGATGGCTACACCTTC
CDR3aa: CASSRSETGSDGYTF

d_gene: .
j_gene: TRBJ1-2
v_gene: TRBV10-3
abundance: .
CDR3nt: TGTGCCATCAGTGCCCAGGCTTCTAACTATGGCTACACCTTC
CDR3aa: CAISAQASNYGYTF

d_gene: TRBD1
j_gene: TRBJ1-5
v_gene: TRBV2
abundance: once
CDR3nt: TGTGCCAGCAATATACAGGGGAGCAATCAGCCCCAGCATTTT
CDR3aa: CASNIQGSNQPQHF

d_gene: TRBD2
j_gene: TRBJ2-5
v_gene: TRBV9
abundance: .
CDR3nt: TGTGCCAGCAGCGTGGCTAGCGGGGGACCAGAGACCCAGTACTTC
CDR3aa: CASSVASGGPETQYF

d_gene: TRBD1
j_gene: TRBJ1-5
v_gene: TRBV19
abundance: once
CDR3nt: TGTGCCAGTAAGCCCCTAAGGACAGGGCTCAATCAGCCCCAGCATTTT
CDR3aa: CASKPLRTGLNQPQHF

d_gene: TRBD2
j_gene: TRBJ2-3
v_gene: TRBV5-1
abundance: .
CDR3nt: TGCGCCAGCAGCTTGGCCTCTAGCGGGGGGGTCGCGGATACGCAGTATTTT
CDR3aa: CASSLASSGGVADTQYF

d_gene: TRBD1
j_gene: TRBJ2-2
v_gene: TRBV12-3/TRBV12-4
abundance: .
CDR3nt: TGTGCCAGCAGTTTGAGGGGGCCCGGGGAGCTGTTTTTT
CDR3aa: CASSLRGPGELFF

d_gene: .
j_gene: TRBJ1-5
v_gene: TRBV30
abundance: .
CDR3nt: TGTGCCTGGAGTCCACAAGCCCGGGGGGGCAATCAGCCCCAGCATTTT
CDR3aa: CAWSPQARGGNQPQHF

d_gene: TRBD1
j_gene: TRBJ2-2
v_gene: TRBV6-1
abundance: .
CDR3nt: TGTGCCAGCAGTGAATCCGACAGGGATTGGTTTAACCGGGAGCTGTTTTTT
CDR3aa: CASSESDRDWFNRELFF

d_gene: TRBD1
j_gene: TRBJ2-2
v_gene: TRBV28
abundance: .
CDR3nt: TGTGCCAGCAGTCTTACCGGGACAGGGGGCACCGGGGAGCTGTTTTTT
CDR3aa: CASSLTGTGGTGELFF

d_gene: TRBD2
j_gene: TRBJ2-2
v_gene: TRBV7-2
abundance: .
CDR3nt: TGTGCCAGCAGCTTAGAGGGACTAGCGGGGGGGATCGGGGAGCTGTTTTTT
CDR3aa: CASSLEGLAGGIGELFF

d_gene: TRBD1
j_gene: TRBJ2-2
v_gene: TRBV7-3
abundance: .
CDR3nt: TGTGCCAGCAGCGGAACAGGGGGCGACACCGGGGAGCTGTTTTTT
CDR3aa: CASSGTGGDTGELFF

d_gene: TRBD1
j_gene: TRBJ1-2
v_gene: TRBV27
abundance: .
CDR3nt: TGTGCCAGCAGTCGACAGGGGACAGACTATGGCTACACCTTC
CDR3aa: CASSRQGTDYGYTF

d_gene: .
j_gene: TRBJ1-4
v_gene: TRBV6-5
abundance: .
CDR3nt: TGTGCCAGCAGTTACTCGTCGCGGGGGCATGAAAAACTGTTTTTT
CDR3aa: CASSYSSRGHEKLFF

d_gene: TRBD1
j_gene: TRBJ1-3
v_gene: TRBV7-2
abundance: .
CDR3nt: TGTGCCAGCAGCTCCCAACAGGGGCAAGTGGGGAGAGCCATATATTTT
CDR3aa: CASSSQQGQVGRAIYF